A selection of T cell receptor beta chains follows, all from one sample in a study of blood T cell repertoires in COVID-19. Measured with immunoSEQ multiplex PCR; TCRdb has only the in-frame clones, and not every one. The sample lists hundreds of thousands of clones, 80% to 90% seen once, with around 1.1% in the top ten. The sequencing sample was made of PBMCs or T cells enriched from blood (not recorded which). The receptors here all came from a man aged 25 to 40 who had recovered from COVID-19. Both conserved end residues are part of each CDR3. Fields, in order: V gene, D gene, CDR3 protein. A D gene is named only where the DNA matches it firmly.

V gene: TRBV30; D gene: .; CDR3 protein: CAWTKLGAGDSPLHF
V gene: TRBV5-4; D gene: .; CDR3 protein: CASSPTLDYEQYF
V gene: TRBV29-1; D gene: TRBD1; CDR3 protein: CSGRRTGGGETQYF
V gene: TRBV5-4; D gene: .; CDR3 protein: CASSDGTFLGEQYF
V gene: TRBV3-1/TRBV3-2; D gene: .; CDR3 protein: CASSQGVGEGEKLFF
V gene: TRBV7-8; D gene: TRBD2; CDR3 protein: CASSPWGSGRSYNEQFF
V gene: TRBV30; D gene: TRBD1; CDR3 protein: CAWRGQGIDTGELFF
V gene: TRBV10-3; D gene: TRBD1; CDR3 protein: CAISSGTVQETQYF
V gene: TRBV7-9; D gene: TRBD1; CDR3 protein: CASLGGSSMNTEAFF
V gene: TRBV5-1; D gene: TRBD2; CDR3 protein: CASSFRSGSYEQYF
V gene: TRBV28; D gene: TRBD1; CDR3 protein: CASLRGQGWETQYF
V gene: TRBV28; D gene: .; CDR3 protein: CASIPGTNKQETQYF
V gene: TRBV7-2; D gene: .; CDR3 protein: CASSLTVSNQPQHF
V gene: TRBV7-9; D gene: .; CDR3 protein: CASSLVGRGNTEAFF
V gene: TRBV12-2; D gene: .; CDR3 protein: CASRTRTGRRQPQHF
V gene: TRBV21-1; D gene: .; CDR3 protein: CASSKEARSVEQYF
V gene: TRBV5-1; D gene: TRBD2; CDR3 protein: CASSLASGGLADTQYF
V gene: TRBV28; D gene: .; CDR3 protein: CASSTLDRSNQPQHF
V gene: TRBV28; D gene: TRBD1; CDR3 protein: CASSLTGDNYGYTF
V gene: TRBV9; D gene: TRBD1; CDR3 protein: CASSVGPPTGGSEQYF
V gene: TRBV7-9; D gene: TRBD2; CDR3 protein: CASSLKVAGGPHEQFF
V gene: TRBV6-4; D gene: TRBD2; CDR3 protein: CASSARTSGRGNEQFF
V gene: TRBV28; D gene: .; CDR3 protein: CASSFSRGVHEQYF
V gene: TRBV28; D gene: TRBD1; CDR3 protein: CASSFRAGQGNGYTF
V gene: TRBV11-2; D gene: .; CDR3 protein: CASSLASWGGDEQYF
V gene: TRBV7-6; D gene: TRBD1; CDR3 protein: CASSFIQGAYEQYF
V gene: TRBV4-1; D gene: .; CDR3 protein: CASSRGGNTGELFF
V gene: TRBV6-5; D gene: TRBD2; CDR3 protein: CASSHGLAVTDTQYF
V gene: TRBV5-1; D gene: TRBD2; CDR3 protein: CASSLAAGGPSSYEQYF
V gene: TRBV19; D gene: .; CDR3 protein: CASSYTPGLPGEETQYF
V gene: TRBV7-9; D gene: .; CDR3 protein: CASSLVSQGYEKLFF
V gene: TRBV2; D gene: .; CDR3 protein: CASRGEATGELFF
V gene: TRBV10-3; D gene: .; CDR3 protein: CAIGNAGGQPQHF
V gene: TRBV5-3; D gene: .; CDR3 protein: CVRSFRVRSPLHF
V gene: TRBV11-1; D gene: TRBD1; CDR3 protein: CASSLDTGQGNNEQFF
V gene: TRBV5-5; D gene: TRBD2; CDR3 protein: CASSLAPGGAYEQYF
V gene: TRBV21-1; D gene: .; CDR3 protein: CASTRTSGRKETGELFF
V gene: TRBV25-1; D gene: .; CDR3 protein: CASSEGGRYEQYF
V gene: TRBV27; D gene: TRBD1; CDR3 protein: CASSLRTGGTNYGYTF
V gene: TRBV9; D gene: TRBD1; CDR3 protein: CASSHSVGQGNRETQYF
V gene: TRBV14; D gene: TRBD2; CDR3 protein: CASSPRLAATGELFF
V gene: TRBV25-1; D gene: TRBD1; CDR3 protein: CASSETGGNTEAFF
V gene: TRBV19; D gene: .; CDR3 protein: CASSISGARDEQFF
V gene: TRBV12-3/TRBV12-4; D gene: .; CDR3 protein: CASSFGPGEQYF
V gene: TRBV10-1; D gene: .; CDR3 protein: CASSSREGETQYF
V gene: TRBV3-1/TRBV3-2; D gene: TRBD2; CDR3 protein: CASSQPYPELAGKTQYF
V gene: TRBV7-2; D gene: .; CDR3 protein: CASSLTRQGNEKLFF
V gene: TRBV10-1; D gene: .; CDR3 protein: CASRAGPSDSPLHF
V gene: TRBV15; D gene: .; CDR3 protein: CATSSTQRRTNQPQHF
V gene: TRBV28; D gene: TRBD1; CDR3 protein: CASRRTGSLETQYF
V gene: TRBV10-1; D gene: TRBD2; CDR3 protein: CASSDISGSTDTQYF
V gene: TRBV7-9; D gene: .; CDR3 protein: CASSFDTGELFF